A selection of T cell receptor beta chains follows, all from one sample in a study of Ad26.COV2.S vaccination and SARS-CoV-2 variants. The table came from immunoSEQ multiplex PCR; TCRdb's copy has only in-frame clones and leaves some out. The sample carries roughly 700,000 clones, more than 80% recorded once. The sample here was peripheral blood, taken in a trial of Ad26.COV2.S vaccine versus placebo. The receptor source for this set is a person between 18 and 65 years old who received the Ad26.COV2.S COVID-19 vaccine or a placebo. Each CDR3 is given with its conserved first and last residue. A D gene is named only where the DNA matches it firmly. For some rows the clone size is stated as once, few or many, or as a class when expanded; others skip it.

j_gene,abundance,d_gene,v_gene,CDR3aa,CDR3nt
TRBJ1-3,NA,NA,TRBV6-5,CASKVTYGNTIYF,TGTGCCAGCAAAGTTACCTATGGAAACACCATATATTTT
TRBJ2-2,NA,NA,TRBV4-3,CASSRQRANTGELFF,TGCGCCAGCAGTCGGCAGAGAGCGAACACCGGGGAGCTGTTTTTT
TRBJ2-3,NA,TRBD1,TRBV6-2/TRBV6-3,CASSYSTGGADTQYF,TGTGCCAGCAGTTACTCTACAGGGGGCGCGGATACGCAGTATTTT
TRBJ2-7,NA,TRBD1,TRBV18,CASSPGQGRASEQYF,TGTGCCAGCTCACCAGGACAGGGCCGGGCTTCCGAGCAGTACTTC
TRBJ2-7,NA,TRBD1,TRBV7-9,CASSSRTGNAYEQYF,TGTGCCAGCAGCTCCCGGACAGGTAACGCCTACGAGCAGTACTTC
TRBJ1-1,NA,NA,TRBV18,CASSPGTAESNTEAFF,TGTGCCAGCTCACCCGGGACGGCAGAATCAAACACTGAAGCTTTCTTT
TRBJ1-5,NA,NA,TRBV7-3,CASPRQAAFGDSQPQHF,TGTGCCAGCCCGAGGCAGGCCGCTTTCGGGGATTCTCAGCCCCAGCATTTT
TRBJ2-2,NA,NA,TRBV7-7,CASSQVGAGEAGELFF,TGTGCTAGCAGCCAAGTCGGGGCAGGGGAGGCCGGGGAGCTGTTTTTT
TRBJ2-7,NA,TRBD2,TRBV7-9,CASSSAGLAGGEQYF,TGTGCCAGCAGCTCGGCGGGACTAGCTGGGGGTGAGCAGTACTTC
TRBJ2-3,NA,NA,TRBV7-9,CASSFNLAPDTQYF,TGTGCCAGCAGCTTTAACCTAGCGCCTGATACGCAGTATTTT
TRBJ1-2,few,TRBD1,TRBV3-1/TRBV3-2,CASSQDHRGGYTF,TGTGCCAGCAGCCAAGATCACAGGGGTGGCTACACCTTC
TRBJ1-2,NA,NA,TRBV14,CASSQDLRGYTF,TGTGCCAGCAGCCAAGATCTCAGGGGCTACACCTTC
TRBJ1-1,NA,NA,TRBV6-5,CASSYSRVTEAFF,TGTGCCAGCAGTTACTCGAGGGTAACTGAAGCTTTCTTT
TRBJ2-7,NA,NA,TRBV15,CATSTPGGDSSYEQYF,TGTGCCACCAGCACCCCTGGGGGGGACAGCTCCTACGAGCAGTACTTC
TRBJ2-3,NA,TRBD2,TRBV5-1,CASSLGSSGGSDTQYF,TGCGCCAGCAGCTTGGGATCTAGCGGGGGATCGGATACGCAGTATTTT
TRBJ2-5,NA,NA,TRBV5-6,CASSLNPVEETQYF,TGTGCCAGCAGCTTAAATCCCGTTGAAGAGACCCAGTACTTC
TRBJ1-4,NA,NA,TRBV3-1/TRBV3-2,CASSQAEGEKLFF,TGTGCCAGCAGCCAAGCTGAGGGTGAAAAACTGTTTTTT
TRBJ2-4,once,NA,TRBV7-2,CASSLALATRNIQYF,TGTGCCAGCAGCTTAGCGCTGGCTACCAGAAACATTCAGTACTTC
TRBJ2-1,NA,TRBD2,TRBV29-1,CSVLTSEYEQFF,TGCAGCGTGCTTACTAGCGAATATGAGCAGTTCTTC
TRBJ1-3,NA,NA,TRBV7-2,CASSFPPRTSGNTIYF,TGTGCCAGCAGCTTTCCTCCCAGGACCTCTGGAAACACCATATATTTT
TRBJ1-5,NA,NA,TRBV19,CASSESNQPQHF,TGTGCCAGTAGTGAGAGCAATCAGCCCCAGCATTTT
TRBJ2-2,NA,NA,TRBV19,CASSSNYNTGELFF,TGTGCCAGTAGTTCCAATTACAACACCGGGGAGCTGTTTTTT
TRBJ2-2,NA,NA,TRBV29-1,CSVWGAGELFF,TGCAGCGTTTGGGGAGCCGGGGAGCTGTTTTTT
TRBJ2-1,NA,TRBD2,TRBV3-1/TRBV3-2,CASSPLLAGRYNEQFF,TGTGCCAGCAGTCCTCTCCTAGCGGGAAGGTACAATGAGCAGTTCTTC
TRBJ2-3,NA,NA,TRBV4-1,CATGTTRAPDTQYF,TGCGCCACAGGGACCACCCGGGCTCCAGATACGCAGTATTTT
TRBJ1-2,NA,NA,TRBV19,CASSIDLETNYGYTF,TGTGCCAGTAGTATAGATCTCGAGACTAACTATGGCTACACCTTC
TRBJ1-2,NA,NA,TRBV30,CAWLAKGRNYGYTF,TGTGCCTGGCTCGCTAAAGGACGCAACTATGGCTACACCTTC
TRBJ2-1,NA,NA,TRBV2,CATSSGAYNEQFF,TGTGCCACATCCTCCGGGGCTTACAATGAGCAGTTCTTC
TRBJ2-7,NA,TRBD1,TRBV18,CASSPDREDEQYF,TGTGCCAGCTCACCGGACAGGGAGGACGAGCAGTACTTC
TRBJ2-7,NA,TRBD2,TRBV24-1,CATSDPTSGAYEQYF,TGTGCCACCAGTGATCCGACTAGCGGGGCCTACGAGCAGTACTTC
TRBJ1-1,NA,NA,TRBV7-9,CASSWLGVGTEAFF,TGTGCCAGCAGCTGGTTGGGGGTGGGCACTGAAGCTTTCTTT
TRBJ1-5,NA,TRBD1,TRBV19,CASSIRTGSNQPQHF,TGTGCCAGTAGTATTCGGACAGGATCGAATCAGCCCCAGCATTTT
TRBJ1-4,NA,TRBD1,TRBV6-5,CASSGDRRNEKLFF,TGTGCCAGCAGCGGGGACAGGAGGAATGAAAAACTGTTTTTT
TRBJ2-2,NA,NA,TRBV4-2,CASSQDLVQNTGELFF,TGTGCCAGCAGCCAAGATCTGGTCCAGAACACCGGGGAGCTGTTTTTT
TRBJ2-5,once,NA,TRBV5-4,CASSVRLEVTQYF,TGTGCCAGCAGCGTAAGACTAGAGGTGACCCAGTACTTC
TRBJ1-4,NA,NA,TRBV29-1,CSVDSGGREKLFF,TGCAGCGTTGATTCGGGGGGCCGAGAAAAACTGTTTTTT
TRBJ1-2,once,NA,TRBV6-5,CASRGGRNYGYTF,TGTGCCAGCAGGGGGGGACGGAACTATGGCTACACCTTC
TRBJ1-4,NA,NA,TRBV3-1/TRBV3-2,CASSHKGPNEKLFF,TGTGCCAGCAGCCACAAGGGACCGAATGAAAAACTGTTTTTT
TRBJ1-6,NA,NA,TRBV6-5,CASRQANSPLHF,TGTGCCAGCAGACAGGCTAATTCACCCCTCCACTTT
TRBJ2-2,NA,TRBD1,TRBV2,CASVRDSANTGELFF,TGTGCCAGCGTCCGGGACAGCGCGAACACCGGGGAGCTGTTTTTT
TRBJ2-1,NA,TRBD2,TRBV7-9,CASSLAPRFIAGTYNEQFF,TGTGCCAGCAGCTTAGCCCCCCGATTCATAGCGGGAACCTACAATGAGCAGTTCTTC
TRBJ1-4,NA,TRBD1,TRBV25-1,CASRGDRPFEKLFF,TGTGCCAGCAGGGGGGACAGACCATTTGAAAAACTGTTTTTT
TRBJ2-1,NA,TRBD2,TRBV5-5,CASSLRLSLAGDYNEQFF,TGTGCCAGCAGCTTGCGTTTGTCCCTAGCGGGAGACTACAATGAGCAGTTCTTC
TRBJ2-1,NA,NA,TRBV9,CASSVVGGADYNEQFF,TGTGCCAGCAGCGTAGTAGGGGGGGCCGACTACAATGAGCAGTTCTTC
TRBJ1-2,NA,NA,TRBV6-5,CASSQDGNYGYTF,TGTGCCAGCAGCCAGGACGGAAACTATGGCTACACCTTC
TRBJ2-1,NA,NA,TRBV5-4,CASSFGVRSYNEQFF,TGTGCCAGCAGCTTTGGGGTACGATCCTACAATGAGCAGTTCTTC
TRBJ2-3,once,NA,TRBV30,CAWAWDSGTQYF,TGTGCCTGGGCTTGGGACTCGGGTACGCAGTATTTT
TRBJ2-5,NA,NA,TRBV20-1,CSASGSRGETQYF,TGCAGTGCTAGTGGTTCTAGGGGAGAGACCCAGTACTTC
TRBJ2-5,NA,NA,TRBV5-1,CASSSGPLETQYF,TGCGCCAGCAGCTCGGGCCCCCTGGAGACCCAGTACTTC
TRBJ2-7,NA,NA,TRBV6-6,CASGIPEGYEQYF,TGTGCCAGCGGTATACCCGAAGGCTACGAGCAGTACTTC
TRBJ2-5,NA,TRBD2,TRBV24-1,CATSVPGLGQETQYF,TGTGCCACCAGCGTCCCGGGACTAGGCCAAGAGACCCAGTACTTC
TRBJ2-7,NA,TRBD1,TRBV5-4,CASSGGQGAAWEQYF,TGTGCCAGCAGCGGGGGACAGGGGGCGGCGTGGGAGCAGTACTTC
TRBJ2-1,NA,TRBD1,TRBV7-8,CASSLRPPDRVVGNEQFF,TGTGCCAGCAGCTTAAGGCCCCCGGACAGGGTTGTAGGCAATGAGCAGTTCTTC